This T cell receptor (beta chain) is drawn from a study of shared clonotypes between healthy human individuals. Whole-study context: For every donor, three CD4 naive, three CD4 memory, two CD8 naive and one CD8 memory plates were used.

V shed 0 bases and J 3 bases; nucleotides not matched to a gene: 6. The CDR3 has 16 residues. Per the germline V gene, CDR1 is SGHTA and CDR2 is FQGNSA. Assay used: immunoSEQ multiplex PCR; TCRdb lists only in-frame clones, some missing. Among hundreds of thousands of clones, roughly 78% were seen once, and the ten largest hold under 2%. General study points: Estimated richness was generally greater in naive than memory subsets. Sequencing depth was expected to affect clonotype sharing among donors.

Comments on this clone: Its antigen is still unknown.

The genes are TRBV7-2 and TRBJ2-3; 7 bases fit TRBD2. Input material: memory CD4+ T cells sorted from blood. Sample subset: CD45RA-negative fraction. The sequence was obtained from a woman aged 25 to 45 in good health. As DNA, the CDR3 is TGTGCCAGCAGCTTAGCGGGGGGGAGTGGTACAGATACGCAGTATTTT. Amino acids: CASSLAGGSGTDTQYF.